These 10 T cell receptor beta chains share one sample of origin, sequenced in a study of early T cells in non-severe SARS-CoV-2 infection. Each CDR3 protein gets one entry after TCRdb re-called the 5' RACE reads with MiXCR. This repertoire shows 60,000 or so distinct CDR3 sequences, about 8.9% found once; its top ten account for 17%. Specimen: whole blood. These receptors were taken from an adult who was a healthcare worker with PCR-confirmed SARS-CoV-2 infection or an uninfected control (not recorded which).

This clonotype has ten or more counts. The V call is TRBV19, the J call TRBJ2-7; 11 nucleotides line up with TRBD2. Unmatched junction bases numbered 6, after V lost 6 bases and J lost 2 bases. Per the germline V gene, CDR1 is LNHDA and CDR2 is SQIVND (reference sequence). CDR3 length equals 15 residues. CDR3: CASSNKLAGAYEQYF. The DNA for the CDR3 is TGTGCCAGTAGCAATAAACTAGCGGGAGCCTACGAGCAGTACTTC.

V and J are TRBV20-1 and TRBJ2-7; D gene ambiguous. The length of the CDR3 is 11 residues. Germline CDR1 and CDR2: DFQATT and SNEGSKA (reference sequence). The V gene lost 3 bases and the J gene lost 4 bases, with 7 bases spanning the gap. The CDR3 coding sequence is TGCAGTGCTAGGGCCAATTACGAGCAGTACTTC. It codes for CSARANYEQYF.

The chain carries TRBV29-1 and TRBJ2-2; no definite D call. In germline, CDR1 is SQVTM, CDR2 ANQGSEA. The CDR3 runs to 12 residues. The V gene lost 6 bases and the J gene lost 3 bases, with 8 bases spanning the gap. For the CDR3, the DNA is TGCAGCGTCAGGACCTACACCGGGGAGCTGTTTTTT. It translates to CSVRTYTGELFF.

The table lists this clonotype with a few counts. The genes are TRBV7-2 and TRBJ2-3; 7 nucleotides line up with TRBD1. The CDR3 length is 14 residues. In germline, CDR1 is SGHTA, CDR2 FQGNSA. J gave up 2 bases and V 5 bases, and 4 bases lay outside the gene matches. In DNA, the CDR3 is TGTGCCAGCAGCCCGGGACAGCCCACAGATACGCAGTATTTT. Its translation: CASSPGQPTDTQYF.

Ten or more counts support this clonotype. J is TRBJ2-7 and V is TRBV12-3 or TRBV12-4; TRBD2 is a possible D gene (7 bases). The CDR3 contains 15 residues. V lost 3 bases and J lost 7, with 19 bases in between. CDR3 sequence: CASSFSAGAAGEQYF. Here the CDR3 DNA reads TGTGCCAGCAGTTTCTCGGCGGGGGCCGCGGGGGAGCAGTACTTC.

This clonotype was detected ten times or more. The chain couples TRBV5-4 to TRBJ2-5, with 9 nucleotides matching TRBD2. The J segment lost 5 bases and the V segment lost 2 bases, leaving 7 bases of the junction unmatched. This CDR3 contains 15 residues. CDR1 is SGHNT, CDR2 YYREEE, per germline (reference sequence). The DNA of the CDR3 is TGTGCCAGCAGCTTCCGCGCGGGAGGGGGGGAGACCCAGTACTTC. Its protein product is CASSFRAGGGETQYF. The whole variable domain, filled in from reference TRBV5-4 and TRBJ2-5, reads ETGVTQSPTHLIKTRGQQVTLRCSSQSGHNTVSWYQQALGQGPQFIFQYYREEENGRGNFPPRFSGLQFPNYSSELNVNALELDDSALYLCASSFRAGGGETQYFGPGTRLLVL.

This clonotype was detected ten times or more. V usage is TRBV24-1 and J usage is TRBJ2-3; D call uncertain. V lost 0 bases, J lost 6 bases, and 9 bases lay in between. The germline V gene has CDR1 KGHDR and CDR2 SFDVKD. The CDR3 has 14 amino acids. CDR3 coding DNA: TGTGCCACCAGTGATTTGGCCAGGCCCGATACGCAGTATTTT. This sequence encodes CATSDLARPDTQYF.

This clonotype was counted many times. This chain uses TRBV7-9 with TRBJ1-3; 9 nucleotides line up with TRBD1. V was pared by 5 bases and J by 4 bases, with 3 bases of the junction left unmatched. The CDR3 is made up of 14 amino acids. Germline V gene sequence: CDR1 SEHNR, CDR2 FQNEAQ (reference sequence). In nucleotides, the CDR3 is TGTGCCAGCAGCCCGGGACAGGGCGGAAACACCATATATTTT. Protein product: CASSPGQGGNTIYF.

The rearrangement joins TRBV20-1 to TRBJ2-5; 12 bases are shared with TRBD2. V lost 3 bases, J lost 2 bases, and 4 bases stayed unmatched. Germline CDR1 is DFQATT and CDR2 is SNEGSKA (reference sequence). The CDR3 consists of 15 residues. CDR3 DNA: TGCAGTGCTAGGACTAGCGGGAGAGGGCAAGAGACCCAGTACTTC. As protein: CSARTSGRGQETQYF.

V and J are TRBV3-1 and TRBJ2-5; the D is unclear. V lost 0 bases, J lost 5 bases, and 4 bases lay in between. CDR3 length: 12 amino acids. From germline, CDR1 is LGHDT and CDR2 YNNKEL (reference sequence). The CDR3 DNA reads TGTGCCAGCAGCCAAGACCGGGAGACCCAGTACTTC. Residues: CASSQDRETQYF.